The 27 T cell receptor beta chains presented below share a single source sample, sequenced in a study of shared clonotypes between healthy human individuals. Using immunoSEQ multiplex PCR, the repertoire was profiled, and TCRdb retains in-frame clones only, with some absent. The sample holds 750,000 to 1,000,000 clones; 92% are singletons and the top ten take about 24%. Naivety among CD8 cells was defined by CD45RO negativity and positive CCR7 selection, thereby excluding terminally differentiated effector memory CD45RA+ cells. Sample: naive CD8+ T cells sorted from blood. Every receptor here comes from a man between 25 and 39 years old in good health.

V and J are TRBV6-5 and TRBJ2-5, with 7 bases aligning to TRBD1. From germline, CDR1 is MNHEY and CDR2 SVGAGI. V was clipped by 4 bases and J by 5 bases; unmatched bases: 10. The CDR3 consists of 15 residues. Here the CDR3 DNA reads TGTGCCAGCAGTTTAGGGGGCCAGAAGGACGAGACCCAGTACTTC. Translated: CASSLGGQKDETQYF.

This clone has more than one count but fewer than ten. The V gene is TRBV19, the J gene TRBJ2-2; D is unclear. This CDR3 spans 14 amino acids. The germline V and J ends were trimmed by 5 bases and 6 bases, with 13 bases remaining between them. Germline V CDR1 and CDR2: LNHDA, SQIVND (reference sequence). The CDR3 DNA reads TGTGCCAGTAGTGGGGAAATCGTTCCCGGGGAGCTGTTTTTT. Translation gives CASSGEIVPGELFF.

V is TRBV7-2 and J is TRBJ2-1, with TRBD1 identical over 8 bases. Trimming took 5 bases from V and 2 from J; bases not matched to a gene: 11. Germline V lookup: CDR1 SGHTA, CDR2 FQGNSA. CDR3 size: 17 residues. CDR3 region: CASSLQRQGATYNEQFF. CDR3 sequence (DNA): TGTGCCAGCAGCCTCCAGAGGCAGGGGGCAACCTACAATGAGCAGTTCTTC.

V and J are TRBV2 and TRBJ2-2, with 7 bases fitting TRBD2. Germline lookup yields CDR1 SNHLY and CDR2 FYNNEI. Trimming cost V 7 bases and J 3 bases; bases outside gene matches: 8. This CDR3 has 15 amino acids. CDR3: CASTPAGMDTGELFF. For the CDR3, the DNA is TGTGCCAGCACGCCAGCGGGAATGGACACCGGGGAGCTGTTTTTT. Full variable domain (missing parts from reference TRBV2 and TRBJ2-2): EPEVTQTPSHQVTQMGQEVILRCVPISNHLYFYWYRQILGQKVEFLVSFYNNEISEKSEIFDDQFSVERPDGSNFTLKIRSTKLEDSAMYFCASTPAGMDTGELFFGEGSRLTVL.

The chain combines TRBV9 with TRBJ2-5; D possibly corresponds to TRBD2 (5 bases). CDR1 and CDR2 from the germline V gene are SGDLS and YYNGEE. There are 15 residues in the CDR3. V dropped 4 bases and J dropped 5 bases, with 18 bases sitting between them. The CDR3: CASSTPGLLGETQYF. In DNA form, the CDR3 reads TGTGCCAGCAGCACCCCAGGACTTCTCGGGGAGACCCAGTACTTC.

The V gene is TRBV19, the J gene TRBJ2-7; perhaps TRBD1 as D (5 bases). The V and J ends lost 4 bases and 2 bases respectively, with 9 bases between them. Germline CDR1 is LNHDA and CDR2 is SQIVND (reference sequence). This CDR3 has 13 residues. Here the CDR3 reads CASSTDKAYEQYF. The CDR3 region has the DNA TGTGCCAGTAGTACGGACAAGGCCTACGAGCAGTACTTC.

The rearrangement joins TRBV6-5 to TRBJ2-7, with 8 nucleotides matching TRBD2. V gave up 2 bases and J gave up 1 base; unmatched junction bases: 7. The germline V gene encodes CDR1 MNHEY and CDR2 SVGAGI. The CDR3 spans 16 residues. In DNA form, the CDR3 reads TGTGCCAGCAGTTACCGGGTAGCGGGAAAGTCCTACGAGCAGTACTTC. Residues: CASSYRVAGKSYEQYF.

The chain couples TRBV4-1 to TRBJ2-5; 8 bases line up with TRBD2. The V gene's germline CDR1 is MGHRA and CDR2 YSYEKL. V lost 0 bases, J lost 7 bases, and 4 bases stayed unmatched. The CDR3 contains 14 residues. CDR3 in DNA: TGCGCCAGCAGCCAAGACGCGGGGGGAGGGACCCAGTACTTC. This translates into CASSQDAGGGTQYF.

The V gene is TRBV11-2, the J gene TRBJ2-7, with D perhaps given as TRBD1 or TRBD2 (5 bases each). V was trimmed by 5 bases and J by 3 bases, leaving 20 bases between them. Germline V lookup: CDR1 SGHAT, CDR2 FQNNGV. This CDR3 contains 16 residues. Written as DNA, the CDR3 is TGTGCCAGCAGCCTAGCCCCGGGGCAGGGTTACTACGAGCAGTACTTC. Translating it yields CASSLAPGQGYYEQYF.

Only one count was recorded for this clone. V is TRBV27 and J is TRBJ2-3; 10 positions match TRBD1. This CDR3 has 18 residues. Losses at the gene ends were 5 bases for V and 4 bases for J; bases not matched to a gene: 15. CDR1 and CDR2 from the germline V gene are MNHEY and SMNVEV (reference sequence). CDR3 coding DNA: TGTGCCAGCAGTCTTCGACCTCTGACAGGGGGCTATTCAGATACGCAGTATTTT. Amino acid sequence: CASSLRPLTGGYSDTQYF.

A word on this clone: The sample contains more than one DNA sequence encoding this CDR3. The gene calls are TRBV10-3 and TRBJ1-1, with 8 bases fitting TRBD1. Germline lookup yields CDR1 ENHRY and CDR2 SYGVKD. V shed 2 bases, J shed 4 bases, and the junction held 3 bases outside the gene matches. There are 14 residues in the CDR3. CDR3 DNA: TGTGCCATCAGTGAGGGACAGGGTGTCACTGAAGCTTTCTTT. It encodes CAISEGQGVTEAFF.

This chain uses TRBV19 with TRBJ2-7; D unclear. V was clipped by 1 base and J by 2 bases, with 24 bases between them. The CDR3 runs 19 residues. The germline V gene has CDR1 LNHDA and CDR2 SQIVND (reference sequence). CDR3 DNA sequence: TGTGCCAGTAGTATAGTTGGCTCTGCCGGACCCGTCCCCGCCTACGAGCAGTACTTC. This codes for CASSIVGSAGPVPAYEQYF.

J is TRBJ2-3 and V is TRBV7-9, with D possibly matching TRBD1 (6 bases). V lost 4 bases, J lost 8 bases, and 13 bases lay in between. Per germline, CDR1 SEHNR and CDR2 FQNEAQ (reference sequence). The CDR3 has 13 amino acids. CDR3 sequence reads: CASSSPQGITQYF. DNA of the CDR3: TGTGCCAGCAGCTCCCCCCAGGGGATTACGCAGTATTTT. The whole variable domain, remainder taken from reference TRBV7-9 and TRBJ2-3, is DTGVSQNPRHKITKRGQNVTFRCDPISEHNRLYWYRQTLGQGPEFLTYFQNEAQLEKSRLLSDRFSAERPKGSFSTLEIQRTEQGDSAMYLCASSSPQGITQYFGPGTRLTVL.

In DNA form, the CDR3 reads TGCGCCAGCAGCTTGAGGACTAGCTTTGAGCAGTTCTTC. It specifies CASSLRTSFEQFF. The chain uses TRBV5-1 and TRBJ2-1; 8 nucleotides line up with TRBD2. Germline trimming cut 1 base from V and 9 bases from J; bases unmatched to any gene: 3. CDR1 and CDR2 (germline): SGHRS, YFSETQ. This CDR3 has 13 amino acids.

The V call is TRBV27, the J call TRBJ2-3; D is uncertain. V lost 5 bases, J lost 6 bases, and 9 bases lay in between. Germline CDR1 MNHEY, CDR2 SMNVEV (reference sequence). This CDR3 contains 12 residues. The CDR3 sequence is CASSGPLDTQYF. CDR3 nucleotide sequence: TGTGCCAGCAGTGGCCCCCTGGATACGCAGTATTTT.

This clone appeared a few times. The rearrangement joins TRBV6-4 to TRBJ2-1, with D tentatively TRBD2 (6 bases). CDR1 and CDR2 (germline): MRHNA, SNTAGT. Trimming shortened V by 3 bases and J by 0 bases, and 9 bases separated the two germline ends. This CDR3 region has 15 residues. For the CDR3, the DNA is TGTGCCAGCAGTGATGAGGAGGGCTCCTACAATGAGCAGTTCTTC. Its translation is CASSDEEGSYNEQFF.

Regarding this clone: The sample carries other DNA sequences with the same CDR3. The chain uses TRBV30 and TRBJ2-7; 9 bases are shared with TRBD2. V was clipped by 0 bases and J by 2 bases; unmatched bases: 2. The CDR3 extends over 14 amino acids. Germline-derived CDR1 and CDR2 are GTSNPN and SVGIG (reference sequence). The CDR3 sequence is CAWSVLAGTYEQYF. The DNA for the CDR3 is TGTGCCTGGAGTGTACTAGCGGGTACCTACGAGCAGTACTTC.

This clone showed up just once. The chain joins TRBV18 to TRBJ2-3, with D unclear. Germline assignment: CDR1 KGHSH and CDR2 LQKENI. V lost 0 bases to trimming and J lost 2 bases, with 3 bases between them. This CDR3 is 13 amino acids long. The CDR3 DNA is TGTGCCAGCTCACCACCTAACACAGATACGCAGTATTTT. It is translated as CASSPPNTDTQYF.

V and J are TRBV2 and TRBJ1-2; D possibly corresponds to TRBD1 (6 bases). The CDR3 runs 14 residues. The ends were cut back, 2 bases at V and 5 bases at J, with 12 bases in the middle. In germline, CDR1 is SNHLY, CDR2 FYNNEI. The CDR3 sequence is CASSESGGTYGYTF. DNA of the CDR3: TGTGCCAGCAGTGAAAGTGGGGGGACATATGGCTACACCTTC.

The chain carries TRBV9 and TRBJ2-5; no clear D gene. The CDR3 has 13 residues. Trimming cost V 4 bases and J 5 bases, with 12 bases left between them. From germline, CDR1 is SGDLS and CDR2 YYNGEE. The CDR3: CASSPLQGETQYF. CDR3 sequence (DNA): TGTGCCAGCAGCCCATTGCAAGGGGAGACCCAGTACTTC. Variable domain in full (rest from reference TRBV9 and TRBJ2-5): DSGVTQTPKHLITATGQRVTLRCSPRSGDLSVYWYQQSLDQGLQFLIQYYNGEERAKGNILERFSAQQFPDLHSELNLSSLELGDSALYFCASSPLQGETQYFGPGTRLLVL.

Worth noting for this clone: The junction does not match germline at one end; this may be a read error. The same CDR3 can be traced to other DNA sequences in this sample. The V gene is TRBV7-7, the J gene TRBJ2-1; TRBD2 might be the D (5 bases). CDR1 SSHAT and CDR2 FNYEAQ come from the germline V gene (reference sequence). The CDR3 covers 14 residues. The CDR3 region has the DNA TGTGCTAGCAGCTTAGGCGGGTCCTACAATGAGCAGTTCTTC. Its protein is CASSLGGSYNEQFF.

V is TRBV28 and J is TRBJ2-3; TRBD2 aligns across 7 bases. In germline, CDR1 is MDHEN, CDR2 SYDVKM. There are 17 residues in the CDR3. Losses at the gene ends were 2 bases for V and 0 bases for J; bases not matched to a gene: 8. The CDR3 reads CASSLQWREISTDTQYF. CDR3 nucleotides: TGTGCCAGCAGTTTACAGTGGCGGGAGATAAGCACAGATACGCAGTATTTT.

This chain connects TRBV19 to TRBJ2-7; the D gene is possibly TRBD2 (6 bases). CDR3 length: 12 residues. Germline loops: CDR1 LNHDA, CDR2 SQIVND (reference sequence). Trimming stripped 4 bases from V and 4 bases from J, with 8 bases between. This CDR3 is CASSSGGYEQYF. The CDR3 DNA reads as TGTGCCAGTAGTAGTGGAGGGTACGAGCAGTACTTC.

This chain connects TRBV27 to TRBJ2-7; 8 bases align to TRBD2. CDR3 length: 16 residues. CDR1 and CDR2 from the germline V gene are MNHEY and SMNVEV (reference sequence). V gave up 0 bases and J gave up 5 bases; unmatched junction bases: 9. The chain's CDR3 is CASSLSPLAVRNEQYF. The DNA for the CDR3 is TGTGCCAGCAGTTTATCGCCACTAGCGGTCCGTAACGAGCAGTACTTC.

The chain combines TRBV5-8 with TRBJ2-7, with D tentatively TRBD1 or TRBD2 (5 bases each). Germline lookup yields CDR1 SGHTS and CDR2 YDEGEE. CDR3 length equals 13 residues. The germline V and J ends were trimmed by 10 bases and 2 bases, with 16 bases remaining between them. CDR3 coding DNA: TGTGCCTCTCTGCCGCAGGGACCCTACGAGCAGTACTTC. Its translation: CASLPQGPYEQYF.

This chain connects TRBV9 to TRBJ2-7; TRBD2 agrees at 9 bases. There are 15 residues in the CDR3. Germline values: CDR1 SGDLS, CDR2 YYNGEE. After removal of 3 bases from V and 3 bases from J, the junction contained 7 bases not matched to a gene. Here the CDR3 reads CASSAGAGGGYEQYF. CDR3 nucleotide sequence: TGTGCCAGCAGCGCTGGGGCGGGAGGGGGCTACGAGCAGTACTTC. Looking up the rest from reference TRBV9 and TRBJ2-7 gives the full variable domain: DSGVTQTPKHLITATGQRVTLRCSPRSGDLSVYWYQQSLDQGLQFLIQYYNGEERAKGNILERFSAQQFPDLHSELNLSSLELGDSALYFCASSAGAGGGYEQYFGPGTRLTVT.

The V and J genes are TRBV30 and TRBJ2-7; TRBD1 matches at 12 bases. The J segment lost 4 bases and the V segment lost 1 base, leaving 11 bases of the junction unmatched. CDR3 length equals 17 residues. Germline V CDR1 and CDR2: GTSNPN, SVGIG (reference sequence). The CDR3 sequence is CAWSASDGTGGVYEQYF. Here the CDR3 DNA reads TGTGCCTGGAGTGCCTCGGATGGGACAGGGGGCGTTTACGAGCAGTACTTC.